The next 7 T cell receptor beta chains were all read from a single sample in a study of T cell repertoires in cytomegalovirus infection (dated by TCRdb to about 2019). These reads were obtained on an Illumina HiSeq 1500. Using fastp trimming at Q25 and MiXCR clonotype assembly, TCRdb reanalyzed the public sequencing data and kept in-frame beta chains. All rows with the same CDR3 protein become a single entry with the most common DNA and genes. This sample lists 480,000 or so distinct CDR3 sequences; around 11% were detected once. The ten largest clones capture more than 8.5% of the sample. Source material: PBMCs. All receptors come from a human donor in good health (CMV status not recorded). Some clones in this sample may be carry-over from other donors' samples.

There are many counts of this clonotype. This chain connects TRBV7-9 to TRBJ1-2; the D gene is possibly TRBD1 (5 bases). Germline V gene lookup returns CDR1 SEHNR and CDR2 FQNEAQ (reference sequence). Between the trimmed V and J ends, which lost 7 bases and 2 bases, there was a span of 14 bases. This CDR3 region has 14 residues. CDR3 sequence (DNA): TGTGCCAGCATTCGGGACGGTCGAAACTATGGCTACACCTTC. It is translated as CASIRDGRNYGYTF.

Worth noting for this clonotype: A clone one base away is much larger, so this may be a read error. The genes are TRBV2 and TRBJ2-2; no firm D call. The CDR3 covers 13 residues. Germline loops: CDR1 SNHLY, CDR2 FYNNEI. CDR3 loop: CDSTAIATGELFF. CDR3 DNA: TGTGACAGCACGGCAATCGCGACCGGGGAGCTGTTTTTT.

This clonotype was seen ten or more times. The CDR3 loop reads CASFAGYGYTF. DNA of the CDR3: TGTGCCAGCTTCGCGGGGTATGGCTACACCTTC. The genes are TRBV12-3 or TRBV12-4 and TRBJ1-2; D unresolved. This CDR3 region has 11 residues. Trimming removed 8 bases at V and 5 bases at J, with 9 bases between.

This chain joins TRBV7-9 and TRBJ2-2; a possible D gene is TRBD2 (7 bases). Per the germline V gene, CDR1 is SEHNR and CDR2 is FQNEAQ (reference sequence). This CDR3 has 16 residues. Between the trimmed V and J ends, which lost 5 bases and 3 bases, there was a span of 16 bases. This chain's CDR3 is CASSTGRGGDTGELFF. CDR3 in DNA: TGTGCCAGCAGCACTGGCAGGGGAGGGGACACCGGGGAGCTGTTTTTT. Based on the CDR3 plus reference TRBV7-9 and TRBJ2-2, the full variable domain is DTGVSQNPRHKITKRGQNVTFRCDPISEHNRLYWYRQTLGQGPEFLTYFQNEAQLEKSRLLSDRFSAERPKGSFSTLEIQRTEQGDSAMYLCASSTGRGGDTGELFFGEGSRLTVL.

In this sample, this clonotype turned up a few times. The junction shows a germline mismatch at one end, possibly a read error. This chain joins TRBV6-6 and TRBJ2-7, with 7 bases lining up with TRBD1. The CDR3 is made up of 14 amino acids. CDR1 is MNHNY and CDR2 is SVGAGI in the germline V gene (reference sequence). CDR3 region: CASTYWDRTYEQYF. In DNA, the CDR3 is TGTGCCAGCACTTACTGGGACAGAACCTACGAGCAGTACTTC.

This clonotype has a count of ten or more. The V and J genes are TRBV7-6 and TRBJ2-7; D is possibly TRBD1 (6 bases). The CDR3 has 14 residues. Germline loops: CDR1 SGHVS, CDR2 FNYEAQ. V lost 5 bases, J lost 4 bases, and 15 bases lay in between. CDR3 nucleotides: TGTGCCAGCAGCCCAGGGGCCAGGTGGTACGAGCAGTACTTC. It encodes CASSPGARWYEQYF.

At least ten counts were recorded for this clonotype. The rearrangement uses TRBV7-8 and TRBJ1-6; D unresolved. Germline V CDR1 and CDR2: SGHVS, FQNEAQ. The V and J ends lost 0 bases and 7 bases respectively, with 13 bases between them. The length of the CDR3 is 16 residues. This CDR3 reads CASSLARVLWNSPLHF. CDR3 DNA: TGTGCCAGCAGCTTAGCGCGGGTCCTCTGGAATTCACCCCTCCACTTT.